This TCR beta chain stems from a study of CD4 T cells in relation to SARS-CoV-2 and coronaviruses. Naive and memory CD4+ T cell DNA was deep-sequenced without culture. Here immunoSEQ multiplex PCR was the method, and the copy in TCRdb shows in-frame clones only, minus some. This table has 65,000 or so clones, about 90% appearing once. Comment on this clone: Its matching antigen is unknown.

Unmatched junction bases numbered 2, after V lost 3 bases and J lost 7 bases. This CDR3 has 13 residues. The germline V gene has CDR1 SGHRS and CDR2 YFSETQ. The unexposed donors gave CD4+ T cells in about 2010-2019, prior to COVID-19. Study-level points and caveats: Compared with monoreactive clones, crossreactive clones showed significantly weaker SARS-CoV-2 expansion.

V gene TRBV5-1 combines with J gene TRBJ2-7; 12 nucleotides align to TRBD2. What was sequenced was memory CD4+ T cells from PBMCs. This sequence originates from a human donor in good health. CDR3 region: CASSSGLAGEQYF. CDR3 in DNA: TGCGCCAGCAGCTCAGGACTAGCGGGGGAGCAGTACTTC. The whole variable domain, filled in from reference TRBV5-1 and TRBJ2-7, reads KAGVTQTPRYLIKTRGQQVTLSCSPISGHRSVSWYQQTPGQGLQFLFEYFSETQRNKGNFPGRFSGRQFSNSRSEMNVSTLELGDSALYLCASSSGLAGEQYFGPGTRLTVT.